This passage covers 13 T cell receptor beta chains from one sample sequenced in a study of T cell responses to AZD1222 COVID-19 vaccine. The method was immunoSEQ multiplex PCR; TCRdb's version includes in-frame clones alone and lacks a portion of them. The sample records fewer than 200,000 clones, 85% to 95% being singletons. The material was peripheral blood, obtained 28 days after the second AZD1222 dose. The receptors shown here come from an adult who received the AZD1222 COVID-19 vaccine.

In this sample, this clone turned up once. The CDR3 nucleotides are TGCACCAGCAGTCGACCTAGGTTAGCGGGAGGTGATGAGCAGTTCTTC. It translates to CTSSRPRLAGGDEQFF. The chain has TRBV1 and TRBJ2-1; TRBD2 was called by the table and not checked on the DNA. TRBV1 is a pseudogene locus. CDR3 size: 16 residues.

This chain joins TRBV19 and TRBJ1-3; D unresolved. CDR1 is LNHDA and CDR2 is SQIVND in the germline V gene (reference sequence). V gave up 5 bases and J gave up 0 bases, with 14 bases separating them. The CDR3 covers 16 residues. DNA for the CDR3: TGTGCCAGTAGTGCTGCAGCCTCTTACTCTGGAAACACCATATATTTT. Translation: CASSAAASYSGNTIYF.

The chain couples TRBV30 to TRBJ2-2; D unresolved. Germline assignment: CDR1 GTSNPN and CDR2 SVGIG (reference sequence). V dropped 8 bases and J dropped 4 bases, with 8 bases sitting between them. The CDR3 length is 11 residues. Written as DNA, the CDR3 is TGTGCCATCAGAGTCACCGGGGAGCTGTTTTTT. It translates to CAIRVTGELFF.

This clone appeared a single time. CDR3 coding DNA: TGTGCCAGCAGGGGGGGGACTAGCGGGACCTACAATGAGCAGTTCTTC. It yields the protein CASRGGTSGTYNEQFF. This chain uses TRBV2 with TRBJ2-1; 13 bases match TRBD2. Germline V lookup: CDR1 SNHLY, CDR2 FYNNEI. V was clipped by 6 bases and J by 2 bases; unmatched bases: 4. The CDR3 totals 16 residues.

The V gene is TRBV5-4, the J gene TRBJ1-4; D is unclear. The CDR3 runs to 16 residues. V gave up 4 bases and J gave up 5 bases, with 18 bases separating them. CDR1 and CDR2 (germline): SGHNT, YYREEE (reference sequence). The CDR3 sequence: CASSAGSVRSNEKLFF. The CDR3 region has the DNA TGTGCCAGCAGCGCGGGGTCTGTGAGGTCCAATGAAAAACTGTTTTTT.

To note about this clone: The junction differs from germline at one of its ends, possibly a read error. V usage is TRBV28 and J usage is TRBJ2-7; TRBD2 matches 7 bases. CDR3 size: 15 residues. CDR1 is MDHEN, CDR2 SYDVKM, per germline. Here the CDR3 reads CASTLTSYSSYKQYF. The CDR3 DNA reads TGTGCCAGCACCCTGACTAGCTATTCCTCCTACAAGCAGTACTTC.

The J gene is TRBJ1-2, the V gene TRBV5-5, with TRBD1 matching 9 bases. This CDR3 has 15 amino acids. Germline V lookup: CDR1 SGHKS, CDR2 YYEKEE (reference sequence). Unmatched junction bases numbered 8, after V lost 0 bases and J lost 8 bases. The CDR3: CASSLDGTGILGYTF. The CDR3, as DNA: TGTGCCAGCAGCTTGGATGGGACAGGGATTCTAGGCTACACCTTC.

The chain combines TRBV19 with TRBJ1-2; 7 bases agree with TRBD1. The V gene's germline CDR1 is LNHDA and CDR2 SQIVND (reference sequence). The CDR3 loop spans 15 amino acids. V dropped 7 bases and J dropped 5; count of bases not matched to a gene: 13. CDR3 in amino acids: CASTPTGFGGYGYTF. CDR3 nucleotide sequence: TGTGCCAGTACCCCGACAGGGTTTGGAGGGTATGGCTACACCTTC.

The rearrangement links TRBV7-9 to TRBJ1-1; D is undetermined. There are 13 residues in the CDR3. From germline, CDR1 is SEHNR and CDR2 FQNEAQ (reference sequence). V dropped 4 bases and J dropped 6 bases, with 12 bases sitting between them. The CDR3 sequence is CASSSLGRAEAFF. In nucleotides, the CDR3 is TGTGCCAGCAGCTCCTTAGGCCGGGCTGAAGCTTTCTTT.

The V and J genes are TRBV5-1 and TRBJ2-3; possibly TRBD2 for D (5 bases). The CDR3 runs to 16 residues. Germline V lookup: CDR1 SGHRS, CDR2 YFSETQ. Trimming shortened V by 0 bases and J by 2 bases, and 13 bases separated the two germline ends. The CDR3 reads CASSLGVLGVTDTQYF. The CDR3 DNA follows: TGCGCCAGCAGCTTGGGCGTTTTGGGAGTCACAGATACGCAGTATTTT.

This rearrangement joins TRBV2 to TRBJ1-1, with D tentatively TRBD1 (5 bases). The germline V gene encodes CDR1 SNHLY and CDR2 FYNNEI. The CDR3 is 14 residues long. V lost 7 bases, J lost 1 base, and 13 bases lay in between. CDR3 DNA sequence: TGTGCCAGCATGGGACTCCTGAAGAACACTGAAGCTTTCTTT. It specifies CASMGLLKNTEAFF.

This clone was counted a single time. This sequence joins TRBV5-6 and TRBJ2-2; D ambiguous. The V end was cut by 3 bases, the J end by 7 bases, with 7 bases between. Per the germline V gene, CDR1 is SGHDT and CDR2 is YYEEEE. The CDR3 spans 12 residues. The CDR3 DNA follows: TGTGCCAGCAGCTCCCGACTCGGGGAGCTGTTTTTT. It yields the protein CASSSRLGELFF.

The chain carries TRBV19 and TRBJ2-1; 12 nucleotides agree with TRBD2. The length of the CDR3 is 18 residues. The germline V gene has CDR1 LNHDA and CDR2 SQIVND (reference sequence). Losses at the gene ends were 4 bases for V and 4 bases for J; bases not matched to a gene: 11. In DNA form, the CDR3 reads TGTGCCAGTAGTAGTAGACTAGCGGGAGCCCATTGGTACAATGAGCAGTTCTTC. Translating gives CASSSRLAGAHWYNEQFF.